This T cell receptor (beta chain) was found in a study of blood T cell repertoires in COVID-19. As for the study in general: From the United States, Italy and Spain came samples of acute and convalescent COVID-19. PBMCs, B-cell-depleted T cells, or T cells were the source of the cDNA or gDNA that made up the material.

Produced via immunoSEQ multiplex PCR; TCRdb's table is partial and in-frame only. This table has 200,000 to 300,000 clones, approximately 86% appearing once. V shed 5 bases, J shed 3 bases, and the junction held 7 bases outside the gene matches. Looked up from germline, CDR1 is SGHNT and CDR2 is YYREEE (reference sequence). The CDR3 spans 14 residues. Sample: peripheral blood. J is TRBJ2-7 and V is TRBV5-4; 8 bases agree with TRBD1. The source is a man between 25 and 39 years old with active or convalescent COVID-19. The CDR3 region is CASSRQGRVYEQYF. In DNA form, the CDR3 reads TGTGCCAGCAGTAGACAGGGGAGAGTCTACGAGCAGTACTTC.